Listed here is a single T cell receptor (beta chain). Its specificity is unknown. The entry originates in a study of cytomegalovirus exposure and HLA in healthy donors. Study observations and caveats: Prior analysis indicated that the majority of TCR beta V segments exhibited productivity approximately 87% or approximately 30% of the time. Other equally common chains were less clonally expanded than HLA-associated TCR beta chains, a later analysis showed.

PCR primers comprised 60 Vbeta and 13 Jbeta primers. Authors' data handling: Some 10 million of some 80 million unique TCR beta chains were shared, per a later count. The table came from immunoSEQ multiplex PCR; TCRdb's copy has only in-frame clones and leaves some out. Clonal size and the V and J genes are those of that table, whereas D and trimming came from the DNA. Seen here are 150,000 to 200,000 clones, 77% observed once, and the top ten hold under 2%. The ends were cut back, 3 bases at V and 6 bases at J, with 20 bases in the middle. Germline CDR1 is MGHRA and CDR2 is YSYEKL. The CDR3 has 16 amino acids. There were likely unrecorded immune exposures, though donors were nominally healthy when sampled.

The receptor was isolated from a woman in her 30s in good health and CMV-seronegative. Sequencing was carried out using PBMCs. The chain couples TRBV4-1 to TRBJ1-2; D might be TRBD1 (5 bases). CDR3 sequence (DNA): TGCGCCAGCAGCCAGAACCCTGACAGAATGCTGAATGGCTACACCTTC. Translation: CASSQNPDRMLNGYTF.